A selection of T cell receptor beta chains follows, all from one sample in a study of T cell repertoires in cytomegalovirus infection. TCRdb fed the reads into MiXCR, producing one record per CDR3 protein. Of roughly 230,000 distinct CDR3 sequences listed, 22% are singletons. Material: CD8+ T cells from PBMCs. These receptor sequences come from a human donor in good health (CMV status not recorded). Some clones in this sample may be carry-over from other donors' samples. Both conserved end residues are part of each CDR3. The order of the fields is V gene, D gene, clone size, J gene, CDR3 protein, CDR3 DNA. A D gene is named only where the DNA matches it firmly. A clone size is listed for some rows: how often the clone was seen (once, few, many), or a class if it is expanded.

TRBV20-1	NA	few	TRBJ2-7	CSARQGMAYEQYF	TGCAGTGCTAGGCAGGGGATGGCCTACGAGCAGTACTTC
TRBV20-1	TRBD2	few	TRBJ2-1	CSAHQAGGRGDEQFF	TGCAGTGCTCACCAAGCGGGGGGGCGTGGGGATGAGCAGTTCTTC
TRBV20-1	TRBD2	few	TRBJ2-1	CSAQGLAGVSYNEQFF	TGCAGTGCCCAAGGGCTAGCGGGGGTCTCCTACAATGAGCAGTTCTTC
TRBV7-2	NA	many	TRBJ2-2	CASTSFTTGELFF	TGTGCCAGCACCTCATTCACCACCGGGGAGCTGTTTTTT
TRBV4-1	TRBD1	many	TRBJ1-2	CASSQDRGQGYGYTF	TGCGCCAGCAGCCAGGACAGGGGGCAAGGCTATGGCTACACCTTC
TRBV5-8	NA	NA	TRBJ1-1	CARGTPNTEAFF	TGTGCCAGGGGGACACCGAACACTGAAGCTTTCTTT
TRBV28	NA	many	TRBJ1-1	CASSFQILAGGNTEAFF	TGTGCCAGCAGTTTTCAAATCCTTGCGGGGGGGAACACTGAAGCTTTCTTT
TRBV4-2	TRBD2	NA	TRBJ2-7	CASSPGLAVGSYEQYF	TGTGCCAGCAGCCCCGGACTAGCGGTTGGCTCCTACGAGCAGTACTTC
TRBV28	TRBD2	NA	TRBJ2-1	CASGGGQVVEQFF	TGTGCCAGCGGCGGGGGGCAGGTGGTCGAGCAGTTCTTC
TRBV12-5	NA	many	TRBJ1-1	CASGFDGNTEAFF	TGTGCTAGTGGTTTCGACGGGAACACTGAAGCTTTCTTT
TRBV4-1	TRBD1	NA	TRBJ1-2	CASSHGQGSGYTF	TGCGCCAGCAGCCACGGACAGGGGTCGGGCTACACCTTC
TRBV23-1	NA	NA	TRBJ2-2	CASSQTKPQAYSMNTGELFF	TGCGCCAGCAGTCAAACCAAACCACAGGCCTACTCGATGAACACCGGGGAGCTGTTTTTT
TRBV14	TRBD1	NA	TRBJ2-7	CASSQVSQGVAWEQYF	TGTGCCAGCAGCCAAGTGAGCCAGGGGGTTGCGTGGGAGCAGTACTTC
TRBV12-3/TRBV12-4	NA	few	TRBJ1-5	CASTDLGGLRQPQHF	TGTGCCAGCACCGACCTGGGGGGGCTACGGCAGCCCCAGCATTTT
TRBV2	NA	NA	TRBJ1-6	CASLRRTYNSPLHF	TGTGCCAGCCTTAGACGGACCTATAATTCACCCCTCCACTTT
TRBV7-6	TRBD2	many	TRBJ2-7	CASSLVGGSYEQYF	TGTGCCAGCAGCTTAGTGGGGGGGTCCTACGAGCAGTACTTC
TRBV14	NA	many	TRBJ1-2	CASSQGAGYGYTF	TGTGCCAGCAGCCAGGGGGCTGGCTATGGCTACACCTTC
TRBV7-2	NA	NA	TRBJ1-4	CVSSPTRVANEKLFF	TGTGTCAGCAGCCCGACGCGAGTAGCTAATGAAAAACTGTTTTTT
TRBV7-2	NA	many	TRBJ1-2	CASSLLSGVKVIDGYTF	TGTGCCAGCAGCTTACTTTCCGGGGTTAAGGTGATCGATGGCTACACCTTC
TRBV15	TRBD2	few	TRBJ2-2	CATSELAGGRGGELFF	TGTGCCACCAGCGAACTAGCGGGGGGGCGGGGCGGGGAGCTGTTTTTT
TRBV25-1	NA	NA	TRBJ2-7	CASSENTLGGEQYF	TGTGCCAGCAGTGAGAACACCTTAGGAGGGGAGCAGTACTTC
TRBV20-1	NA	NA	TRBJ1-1	CSATPRMNTEAFF	TGCAGTGCTACCCCCCGAATGAACACTGAAGCTTTCTTT
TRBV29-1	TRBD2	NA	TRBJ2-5	CSVEGLAGVAETQYF	TGCAGCGTTGAGGGACTAGCGGGGGTGGCTGAGACCCAGTACTTC
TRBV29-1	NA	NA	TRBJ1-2	CSVVGGEDYGYTF	TGCAGCGTTGTTGGGGGTGAGGACTATGGCTACACCTTC
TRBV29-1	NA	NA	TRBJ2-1	CSVEPGQEQFF	TGCAGCGTGGAACCGGGACAAGAGCAGTTCTTC
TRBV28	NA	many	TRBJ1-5	CASSSGSNQPQHF	TGTGCCAGCAGCTCGGGAAGCAATCAGCCCCAGCATTTT
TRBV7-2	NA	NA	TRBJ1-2	CASKRTEGYTF	TGTGCCAGCAAGCGGACAGAGGGCTACACCTTC
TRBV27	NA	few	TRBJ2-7	CASSFNGGYEQYF	TGTGCCAGCTCCTTTAACGGGGGTTACGAGCAGTACTTC
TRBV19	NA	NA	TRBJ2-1	CASSPLGWGGHEQFF	TGTGCCAGTAGCCCCCTAGGGTGGGGGGGGCATGAGCAGTTCTTC
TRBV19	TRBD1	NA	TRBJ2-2	CASSIDSDRDITGELFF	TGTGCCAGTAGTATAGATTCCGACAGGGATATCACCGGGGAGCTGTTTTTT
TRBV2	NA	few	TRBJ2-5	CASRFLSGQETQYF	TGTGCCAGCAGGTTCTTGAGCGGTCAAGAGACCCAGTACTTC
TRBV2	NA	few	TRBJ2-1	CASRANEQFF	TGTGCCAGCAGGGCCAATGAGCAGTTCTTC
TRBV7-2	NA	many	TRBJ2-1	CATGPSNEQFF	TGTGCCACGGGCCCTAGCAATGAGCAGTTCTTC
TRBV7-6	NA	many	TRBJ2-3	CASSLVQGSDTQYF	TGTGCCAGCAGCTTGGTACAGGGATCAGATACGCAGTATTTT
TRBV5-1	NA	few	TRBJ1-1	CASSTSPTGTEAFF	TGCGCCAGCAGCACCAGCCCGACAGGCACTGAAGCTTTCTTT
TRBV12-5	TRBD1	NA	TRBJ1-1	CASGWGTQGTEAFF	TGTGCTAGTGGTTGGGGGACACAGGGGACTGAAGCTTTCTTT
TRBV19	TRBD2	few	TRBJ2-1	CASSGTSGADEQFF	TGTGCCAGTAGCGGGACTAGCGGCGCAGATGAGCAGTTCTTC
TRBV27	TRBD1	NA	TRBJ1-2	CASRQGADGYTF	TGTGCCAGCAGACAGGGGGCGGATGGCTACACCTTC
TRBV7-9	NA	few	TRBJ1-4	CASSPRQELFF	TGTGCCAGCAGCCCGAGACAGGAACTGTTTTTT
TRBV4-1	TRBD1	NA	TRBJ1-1	CASSQDRDSNTEAFF	TGCGCCAGCAGCCAGGACCGGGACAGTAATACTGAAGCTTTCTTT
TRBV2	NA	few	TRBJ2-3	CASGGGPTDTQYF	TGTGCCAGCGGCGGGGGCCCAACAGATACGCAGTATTTT
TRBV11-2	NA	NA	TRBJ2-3	CASSSLRPDTQYF	TGTGCCAGCAGCTCTCTTAGACCAGATACGCAGTATTTT
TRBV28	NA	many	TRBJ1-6	CASSLLRAGSSSPLHF	TGTGCCAGCAGTCTTCTACGGGCAGGGTCCTCTTCACCCCTCCACTTT
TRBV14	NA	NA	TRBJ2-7	CASSQGWIGEQYF	TGTGCCAGCAGCCAGGGGTGGATAGGCGAGCAGTACTTC
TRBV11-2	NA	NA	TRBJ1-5	CASSLGTGQPQHF	TGTGCCAGCAGCTTGGGTACAGGCCAGCCCCAGCATTTT
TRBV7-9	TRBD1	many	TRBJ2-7	CASSSHRTGGYEQYF	TGTGCCAGCAGCTCACACAGGACAGGGGGCTACGAGCAGTACTTC
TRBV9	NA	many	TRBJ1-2	CATKQGFGYTF	TGTGCCACCAAGCAGGGTTTTGGCTACACCTTC
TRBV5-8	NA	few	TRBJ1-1	CASSFQGGQTEAFF	TGTGCCAGCAGCTTCCAGGGAGGTCAGACTGAAGCTTTCTTT
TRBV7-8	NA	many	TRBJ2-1	CASSYVSRVGYNEQFF	TGTGCCAGCAGTTACGTAAGCAGGGTAGGCTACAATGAGCAGTTCTTC
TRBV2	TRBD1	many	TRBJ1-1	CASTQGQGWNTEAFF	TGTGCCAGCACTCAGGGACAGGGGTGGAACACTGAAGCTTTCTTT
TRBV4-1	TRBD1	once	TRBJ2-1	CASSHRTGGYEQFF	TGCGCCAGCAGCCATCGAACAGGGGGCTATGAGCAGTTCTTC
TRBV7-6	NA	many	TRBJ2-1	CASSLELGNEQFF	TGTGCCAGCAGCTTAGAACTCGGTAATGAGCAGTTCTTC
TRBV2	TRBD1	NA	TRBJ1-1	CASGRTGTETEAFF	TGTGCCAGCGGTCGGACAGGTACCGAGACTGAAGCTTTCTTT
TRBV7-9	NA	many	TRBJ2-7	CASSGGTVPYEQYF	TGTGCCAGCAGCGGGGGGACAGTACCCTACGAGCAGTACTTC